The rows below give T cell receptor beta chains drawn from one sample of a study of blood T cells in healthy people across ages. Using its own MiXCR run on the 5' RACE reads, TCRdb lists one record per CDR3 protein. The sample holds around 1.5 million distinct CDR3 sequences, roughly 40% seen once. Sequenced: blood. The receptors derive from a young woman in good health. Both conserved end residues are part of each CDR3. Fields, in order: CDR3 DNA, CDR3 protein, V gene, D gene, clone size, J gene. A D gene is named only where the DNA matches it firmly. Where a row states a size, it is once, few, many or the class of an expanded clone; other rows omit it.

CDR3nt: TGTGCCAGCGTTGGACAGGAAGTCTCTGGCTACACCTTC; CDR3aa: CASVGQEVSGYTF; v_gene: TRBV6-1; d_gene: TRBD1; abundance: NA; j_gene: TRBJ1-2
CDR3nt: TGCAGTGTTCAACAGGGGGGCCAAGAAACCGGGGAGCTGTTTTTT; CDR3aa: CSVQQGGQETGELFF; v_gene: TRBV20-1; d_gene: TRBD1; abundance: NA; j_gene: TRBJ2-2
CDR3nt: TGTGCCAGCAGCTTATTCGGGGCCGGGGAGGGAGTGAACACTGAAGCTTTCTTT; CDR3aa: CASSLFGAGEGVNTEAFF; v_gene: TRBV7-2; d_gene: NA; abundance: NA; j_gene: TRBJ1-1
CDR3nt: TGTGCCAGCAGCCCCCTTTACTCTACAGGGGTCGAGCAGTACTTC; CDR3aa: CASSPLYSTGVEQYF; v_gene: TRBV7-9; d_gene: TRBD1; abundance: many; j_gene: TRBJ2-7
CDR3nt: TGTGCCACCTCTCTAGCGGGGGGCATCTCCTACGAGCAGTACTTC; CDR3aa: CATSLAGGISYEQYF; v_gene: TRBV13; d_gene: TRBD2; abundance: few; j_gene: TRBJ2-7
CDR3nt: TGCAGTGCCCTCGGGAGGGCCGGGACTAGCGGGTTGAATGAGCAGTTCTTC; CDR3aa: CSALGRAGTSGLNEQFF; v_gene: TRBV20-1; d_gene: TRBD2; abundance: NA; j_gene: TRBJ2-1
CDR3nt: TGTGCCAGCAGTGTTCTCCGGGACAATTATAACTATGGCTACACCTTC; CDR3aa: CASSVLRDNYNYGYTF; v_gene: TRBV6-1; d_gene: NA; abundance: few; j_gene: TRBJ1-2
CDR3nt: TGTGCCAGCAGCTCTAGTCAGGGACGTAATTCACCCCTCCACTTT; CDR3aa: CASSSSQGRNSPLHF; v_gene: TRBV7-9; d_gene: NA; abundance: NA; j_gene: TRBJ1-6
CDR3nt: TGTGCCAGCAGACCAAAGACAGATAGCAATCAGCCCCAGCATTTT; CDR3aa: CASRPKTDSNQPQHF; v_gene: TRBV6-6; d_gene: NA; abundance: once; j_gene: TRBJ1-5
CDR3nt: TGTGCCAGCAGTTTCTTCAGGGCGGGGACCGGGGAGCTGTTTTTT; CDR3aa: CASSFFRAGTGELFF; v_gene: TRBV12-3/TRBV12-4; d_gene: NA; abundance: few; j_gene: TRBJ2-2
CDR3nt: TGCAGCGTCGCCCCCAAGCTCATATCGAACACTGAAGCTTTCTTT; CDR3aa: CSVAPKLISNTEAFF; v_gene: TRBV29-1; d_gene: NA; abundance: NA; j_gene: TRBJ1-1
CDR3nt: TGTGCCAGCACTAGCCGACAGGGAGCTTTTGGCTACACCTTC; CDR3aa: CASTSRQGAFGYTF; v_gene: TRBV12-3/TRBV12-4; d_gene: TRBD1; abundance: few; j_gene: TRBJ1-2
CDR3nt: TGCAGTGTTAGGGGCAATGGGGAGACCCAGTACTTC; CDR3aa: CSVRGNGETQYF; v_gene: TRBV20-1; d_gene: NA; abundance: once; j_gene: TRBJ2-5
CDR3nt: TGCAGCGTTCGGCAGGGGAACAATCAGCCCCAGCATTTT; CDR3aa: CSVRQGNNQPQHF; v_gene: TRBV29-1; d_gene: NA; abundance: few; j_gene: TRBJ1-5
CDR3nt: TGTGCCAGCTCACCAGGGTACTCCTACGAGCAGTACTTC; CDR3aa: CASSPGYSYEQYF; v_gene: TRBV5-1; d_gene: NA; abundance: NA; j_gene: TRBJ2-7
CDR3nt: TGCGCCAGCACCAAGTTCACGAACACCGGGGAGCTGTTTTTT; CDR3aa: CASTKFTNTGELFF; v_gene: TRBV5-1; d_gene: NA; abundance: NA; j_gene: TRBJ2-2
CDR3nt: TGCAGTGCTAGCGGGGCGTACAATGAGCAGTACTTC; CDR3aa: CSASGAYNEQYF; v_gene: TRBV20-1; d_gene: NA; abundance: many; j_gene: TRBJ2-7
CDR3nt: TGTGCCAGCAGCTTAAGGTTCGGGTTTGGAAACACCGGGGAGCTGTTTTTT; CDR3aa: CASSLRFGFGNTGELFF; v_gene: TRBV7-3; d_gene: NA; abundance: NA; j_gene: TRBJ2-2
CDR3nt: TGTGCCAGCAGTTTTTCTACAGGGGAATACATTCAGTACTTC; CDR3aa: CASSFSTGEYIQYF; v_gene: TRBV6-1; d_gene: TRBD1; abundance: few; j_gene: TRBJ2-4
CDR3nt: TGTGCCAGCAGACATGTCGGTTGGGAGCTGTTTTTT; CDR3aa: CASRHVGWELFF; v_gene: TRBV6-5; d_gene: NA; abundance: NA; j_gene: TRBJ2-2
CDR3nt: TGTGCCAGCACCCAAAACAGACAAGAGACCCAGTACTTC; CDR3aa: CASTQNRQETQYF; v_gene: TRBV12-3/TRBV12-4; d_gene: NA; abundance: NA; j_gene: TRBJ2-5
CDR3nt: TGCGCCAGCAGCTTGGAGGGACAGGGGCCCCACGAGCAGTACTTC; CDR3aa: CASSLEGQGPHEQYF; v_gene: TRBV5-1; d_gene: TRBD1; abundance: NA; j_gene: TRBJ2-7
CDR3nt: TGTGCCAGCAGCGTAGCAGTGGGCTCTGGAAACACCATATATTTT; CDR3aa: CASSVAVGSGNTIYF; v_gene: TRBV9; d_gene: NA; abundance: NA; j_gene: TRBJ1-3
CDR3nt: TGTGCCAGCAGCTCGGGACTAGCGGGAGACCAAGAGACCCAGTACTTC; CDR3aa: CASSSGLAGDQETQYF; v_gene: TRBV7-3; d_gene: TRBD2; abundance: many; j_gene: TRBJ2-5
CDR3nt: TGCAGTGCTTCCCCCGGGACTAGCGTTTACAATGAGCAGTTCTTC; CDR3aa: CSASPGTSVYNEQFF; v_gene: TRBV20-1; d_gene: TRBD2; abundance: few; j_gene: TRBJ2-1
CDR3nt: TGTGCCAGCAGCTTAGGGGTCACCCTCCAAGAGACCCAGTACTTC; CDR3aa: CASSLGVTLQETQYF; v_gene: TRBV11-1; d_gene: NA; abundance: many; j_gene: TRBJ2-5
CDR3nt: TGCGCCAGCAGCTTGGGAGACGGATATAGCAATCAGCCCCAGCATTTT; CDR3aa: CASSLGDGYSNQPQHF; v_gene: TRBV5-1; d_gene: NA; abundance: NA; j_gene: TRBJ1-5
CDR3nt: TGCAGCGTTTGTTCACCACAGGGGACATACTCCTACGAGCAGTACTTC; CDR3aa: CSVCSPQGTYSYEQYF; v_gene: TRBV29-1; d_gene: TRBD1; abundance: NA; j_gene: TRBJ2-7
CDR3nt: TGTGCCAGCCGAAGGCCGGGACAGTCCAATCAGCCCCAGCATTTT; CDR3aa: CASRRPGQSNQPQHF; v_gene: TRBV12-3/TRBV12-4; d_gene: TRBD1; abundance: NA; j_gene: TRBJ1-5
CDR3nt: TGTGCCTGGAGGCCCGCTAGCTCTCTTAATGAGCAGTTCTTC; CDR3aa: CAWRPASSLNEQFF; v_gene: TRBV30; d_gene: NA; abundance: NA; j_gene: TRBJ2-1
CDR3nt: TGTGCCTTCCCTCCGTCAGGGGCAAGCACAGATACGCAGTATTTT; CDR3aa: CAFPPSGASTDTQYF; v_gene: TRBV30; d_gene: NA; abundance: few; j_gene: TRBJ2-3
CDR3nt: TGTGCCAGCAGTTACCTTAGACAGGACGCGAACACTGAAGCTTTCTTT; CDR3aa: CASSYLRQDANTEAFF; v_gene: TRBV6-5; d_gene: NA; abundance: NA; j_gene: TRBJ1-1
CDR3nt: TGTGCCAGCAGCTTAACGGGCTATAGCACAGATACGCAGTATTTT; CDR3aa: CASSLTGYSTDTQYF; v_gene: TRBV11-2; d_gene: NA; abundance: few; j_gene: TRBJ2-3
CDR3nt: TGTGCCAGCAGTATAGGCCGGGATACAACTTACGACAATGAGCAGTTCTTC; CDR3aa: CASSIGRDTTYDNEQFF; v_gene: TRBV27; d_gene: NA; abundance: few; j_gene: TRBJ2-1
CDR3nt: TGTGCCAGCAGCTTAATCCGGGGGCCGACTGAAGCTTTCTTT; CDR3aa: CASSLIRGPTEAFF; v_gene: TRBV7-3; d_gene: NA; abundance: once; j_gene: TRBJ1-1
CDR3nt: TGTGCCGGCAGCCGGGGGCTTCAAGGGGAAAAACTGTTTTTT; CDR3aa: CAGSRGLQGEKLFF; v_gene: TRBV7-2; d_gene: NA; abundance: NA; j_gene: TRBJ1-4
CDR3nt: TGTGCCAGCAGCTCGGTGGACAGATCCTCCTACAATGAGCAGTTCTTC; CDR3aa: CASSSVDRSSYNEQFF; v_gene: TRBV5-4; d_gene: NA; abundance: NA; j_gene: TRBJ2-1
CDR3nt: TGTGCCAGCAGCCAAGACAGGGCTATCGGAGCCGGGGAGCTGTTTTTT; CDR3aa: CASSQDRAIGAGELFF; v_gene: TRBV4-2; d_gene: NA; abundance: NA; j_gene: TRBJ2-2
CDR3nt: TGTGCCAGCAGCTTGATCGGACCGGGGACTGGAGAGACCCAGTACTTC; CDR3aa: CASSLIGPGTGETQYF; v_gene: TRBV7-8; d_gene: NA; abundance: NA; j_gene: TRBJ2-5
CDR3nt: TGCAGTTTCCCCGGGGTTGCCTACGAGCAGTACTTC; CDR3aa: CSFPGVAYEQYF; v_gene: TRBV20-1; d_gene: NA; abundance: NA; j_gene: TRBJ2-7
CDR3nt: TGTGCCAGCAGAGCTCCGGACCACATGCGGGGTTCAGCTTTCTTT; CDR3aa: CASRAPDHMRGSAFF; v_gene: TRBV25-1; d_gene: NA; abundance: NA; j_gene: TRBJ1-1
CDR3nt: TGCGCCAGCAGCCAAGACAGGGCTTTATCTAATGAAAAACTGTTTTTT; CDR3aa: CASSQDRALSNEKLFF; v_gene: TRBV4-1; d_gene: NA; abundance: NA; j_gene: TRBJ1-4